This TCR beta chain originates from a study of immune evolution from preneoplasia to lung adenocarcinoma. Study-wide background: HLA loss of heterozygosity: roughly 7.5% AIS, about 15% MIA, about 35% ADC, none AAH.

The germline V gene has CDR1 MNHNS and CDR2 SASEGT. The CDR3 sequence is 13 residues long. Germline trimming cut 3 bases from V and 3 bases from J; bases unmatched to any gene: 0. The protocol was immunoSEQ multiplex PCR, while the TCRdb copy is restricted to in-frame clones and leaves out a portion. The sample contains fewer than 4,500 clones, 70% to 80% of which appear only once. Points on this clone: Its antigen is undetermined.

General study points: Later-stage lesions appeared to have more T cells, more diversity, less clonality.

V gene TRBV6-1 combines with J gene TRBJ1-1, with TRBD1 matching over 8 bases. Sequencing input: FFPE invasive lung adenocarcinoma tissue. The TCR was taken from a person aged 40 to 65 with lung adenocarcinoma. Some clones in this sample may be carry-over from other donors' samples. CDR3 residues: CASSDRGHTEAFF. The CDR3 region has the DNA TGTGCCAGCAGTGACAGGGGGCACACTGAAGCTTTCTTT.